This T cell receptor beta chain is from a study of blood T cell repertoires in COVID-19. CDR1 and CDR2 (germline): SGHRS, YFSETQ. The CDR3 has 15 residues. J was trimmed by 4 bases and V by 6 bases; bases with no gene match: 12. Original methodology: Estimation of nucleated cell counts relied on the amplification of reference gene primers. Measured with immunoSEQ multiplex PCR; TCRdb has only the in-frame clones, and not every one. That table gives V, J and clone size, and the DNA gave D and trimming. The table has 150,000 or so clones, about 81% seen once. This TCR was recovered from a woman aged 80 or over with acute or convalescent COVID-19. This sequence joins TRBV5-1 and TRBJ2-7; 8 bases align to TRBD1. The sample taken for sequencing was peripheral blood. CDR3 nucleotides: TGCGCCAGCACAAGCGGCAGGGGGCTATCATACGAGCAGTACTTC. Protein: CASTSGRGLSYEQYF.